The rows below give T cell receptor beta chains drawn from one sample of a study of cytomegalovirus exposure and HLA in healthy donors. Sequencing was performed with immunoSEQ multiplex PCR; in TCRdb, only in-frame clones are kept and a portion is missing. This table has about 170,000 clones, less than 80% appearing once. Material for sequencing was PBMCs. All receptors come from a female donor in good health and CMV-seronegative. CDR3s include the opening cysteine and the closing phenylalanine or tryptophan. The D gene is left open where the match is weak. Size tells how often a clone was seen (once, few, many) or the class of an expanded clone, and some rows leave it out.

size: -; V: TRBV5-4; D: -; J: TRBJ1-2; DNA: TGTGCCAGCACCAATTCTCAGGTCGCCTATGGCTACACCTTC; CDR3: CASTNSQVAYGYTF
size: -; V: TRBV5-5; D: -; J: TRBJ1-5; DNA: TGTGCCAGCAGCTTGGCCGCAGGGCGCCAGCCCCAGCATTTT; CDR3: CASSLAAGRQPQHF
size: -; V: TRBV30; D: -; J: TRBJ2-7; DNA: TGTGCCTGGAGCGCCCCTTTCGAGTCGACCTACGAGCAGTACTTC; CDR3: CAWSAPFESTYEQYF
size: -; V: TRBV2; D: TRBD1; J: TRBJ2-3; DNA: TGTGCCAGCAGTGGATTAGCGGGACAGGGGGGCACAGATACGCAGTATTTT; CDR3: CASSGLAGQGGTDTQYF
size: -; V: TRBV9; D: -; J: TRBJ2-5; DNA: TGTGCCAGCAGCACCAGGCCGACTAGTTGGCAAGAGACCCAGTACTTC; CDR3: CASSTRPTSWQETQYF
size: -; V: TRBV6-1; D: -; J: TRBJ2-2; DNA: TGTGCCGTTCGCAGGGGTCCGAACACCGGGGAGCTGTTTTTT; CDR3: CAVRRGPNTGELFF
size: -; V: TRBV4-1; D: TRBD1; J: TRBJ1-5; DNA: TGTGCCAGCAGCCCAGGACAGGGAGTTTCAAATCAGCCCCAGCATTTT; CDR3: CASSPGQGVSNQPQHF
size: -; V: TRBV6-5; D: TRBD2; J: TRBJ2-3; DNA: TGTGCCAGCAGTTACGACGGGAGGGCCGCAGATACGCAGTATTTT; CDR3: CASSYDGRAADTQYF
size: -; V: TRBV19; D: TRBD2; J: TRBJ2-1; DNA: TGTGCCAGTAGGATACAAGCGGGGGCCTACAATGAGCAGTTCTTC; CDR3: CASRIQAGAYNEQFF
size: -; V: TRBV7-9; D: TRBD2; J: TRBJ2-5; DNA: TGTGCCAGCAGCTTAGCCGCGGGGGGGCCCCCCTCCCAGTACTTC; CDR3: CASSLAAGGPPSQYF
size: -; V: TRBV9; D: TRBD2; J: TRBJ2-1; DNA: TGTGCCAGCAGCGTAGGCCCGACGGGAGGCACCTACAATGAGCAGTTCTTC; CDR3: CASSVGPTGGTYNEQFF
size: -; V: TRBV30; D: -; J: TRBJ1-2; DNA: TGTGCCTGGAATGTACCCCCTACAGGGAATTCTGGCTACACCTTC; CDR3: CAWNVPPTGNSGYTF
size: -; V: TRBV5-6; D: TRBD2; J: TRBJ2-1; DNA: TGTGCCAGCAGCTTGGTTCTAGCGGGAGGGCCGGGCAATGAGCAGTTCTTC; CDR3: CASSLVLAGGPGNEQFF
size: -; V: TRBV25-1; D: TRBD1; J: TRBJ1-1; DNA: TGTGCCAGCAGTCCCCGGACAGGGATGTTGACTGAAGCTTTCTTT; CDR3: CASSPRTGMLTEAFF
size: -; V: TRBV6-1; D: TRBD1; J: TRBJ2-5; DNA: TGTGCCAGCGGACAGGGGCCAGAGACCCAGTACTTC; CDR3: CASGQGPETQYF
size: -; V: TRBV6-6; D: TRBD2; J: TRBJ2-5; DNA: TGTGCCAGCTCCCCCACTAGCGACTGGTCCGGGACCCAGTACTTC; CDR3: CASSPTSDWSGTQYF
size: -; V: TRBV27; D: -; J: TRBJ1-5; DNA: TGTGCCAGCAGTTTTCAGGGATTGGAGAATCAGCCCCAGCATTTT; CDR3: CASSFQGLENQPQHF
size: -; V: TRBV10-3; D: TRBD2; J: TRBJ2-3; DNA: TGTGCCATCAATCGGGACTACCAAACAGATACGCAGTATTTT; CDR3: CAINRDYQTDTQYF
size: once; V: TRBV29-1; D: -; J: TRBJ1-5; DNA: TGCAGCGTTGGGGAGAACCCCCAGCATTTT; CDR3: CSVGENPQHF
size: once; V: TRBV4-2; D: TRBD2; J: TRBJ2-3; DNA: TGTGCCAGCAGCCAACAACTAGCGAGGACAGATACGCAGTATTTT; CDR3: CASSQQLARTDTQYF
size: -; V: TRBV5-1; D: -; J: TRBJ2-5; DNA: TGCGCCAGCAGCTTGGGGCAGGCAGAAGAGACCCAGTACTTC; CDR3: CASSLGQAEETQYF
size: -; V: TRBV6-5; D: TRBD2; J: TRBJ2-7; DNA: TGTGCCAGCAGACCCACTAGCGGTGAGCAGTACTTC; CDR3: CASRPTSGEQYF
size: -; V: TRBV5-1; D: -; J: TRBJ2-5; DNA: TGCGCCAGCAGCTTGCAGGGATCGGAAGAGACCCAGTACTTC; CDR3: CASSLQGSEETQYF
size: -; V: TRBV6-1; D: TRBD1; J: TRBJ2-7; DNA: TGTGCCAGCATTCTAACAGGGGGTCTCAGCTACGAGCAGTACTTC; CDR3: CASILTGGLSYEQYF